Each of the 5 T cell receptor beta chains below was sequenced from the same sample in a study of blood T cell repertoires in COVID-19. Profiled with immunoSEQ multiplex PCR; TCRdb holds only in-frame clones, not every one. This table holds 100,000 to 150,000 clones, roughly 69% found once. The sequencing sample was made of peripheral blood. The receptors stem from a woman in her seventies with acute or convalescent COVID-19.

This sequence joins TRBV13 and TRBJ2-7; 8 nucleotides match TRBD1. The trim removed 6 bases at V and 10 bases at J, leaving 5 bases unmatched. The CDR3 length is 11 residues. The germline gives CDR1 PRHDT, CDR2 FYEKMQ (reference sequence). This chain's CDR3 is CASSWDRQQYF. The CDR3 DNA reads TGTGCCAGCAGTTGGGACAGGCAACAGTACTTC.

This clone came up a few times. The chain carries TRBV4-1 and TRBJ1-3, with a weak D call TRBD1 (6 bases). Trimming shortened V by 0 bases and J by 2 bases, and 11 bases separated the two germline ends. The CDR3 has 16 amino acids. Looked up from germline, CDR1 is MGHRA and CDR2 is YSYEKL. CDR3 protein: CASSQELGAAGNTIYF. The CDR3 DNA is TGCGCCAGCAGCCAAGAGTTGGGGGCTGCTGGAAACACCATATATTTT.

The CDR3 sequence: CASRPRGNTEAFF. Here the CDR3 DNA reads TGTGCCAGCAGGCCCAGGGGGAACACTGAAGCTTTCTTT. This chain joins TRBV5-4 and TRBJ1-1; the D gene is possibly TRBD1 (6 bases). The length of the CDR3 is 13 residues. CDR1 is SGHNT and CDR2 is YYREEE in the germline V gene (reference sequence). V was trimmed by 5 bases and J by 1 base, leaving 9 bases between them. The whole variable domain, remainder taken from reference TRBV5-4 and TRBJ1-1, is ETGVTQSPTHLIKTRGQQVTLRCSSQSGHNTVSWYQQALGQGPQFIFQYYREEENGRGNFPPRFSGLQFPNYSSELNVNALELDDSALYLCASRPRGNTEAFFGQGTRLTVV.

This chain joins TRBV9 and TRBJ2-7, with 10 bases identical to TRBD1. The CDR3 runs 16 residues. Trimming at V came to 3 bases and at J to 4 bases, leaving 10 bases not matched to a gene. From germline, CDR1 is SGDLS and CDR2 YYNGEE. CDR3 in amino acids: CASSARGGQGKYEQYF. The CDR3 DNA reads as TGTGCCAGCAGCGCCAGGGGGGGACAGGGGAAATACGAGCAGTACTTC.

CDR3 nucleotides: TGTGCCATCAGTGATCTGGGCAGGTTGCCTTCCACAGATACGCAGTATTTT. It is translated as CAISDLGRLPSTDTQYF. The gene calls are TRBV10-3 and TRBJ2-3, with D unclear. This CDR3 is 17 amino acids long. The germline CDR1 and CDR2 sequences are ENHRY and SYGVKD. With 3 bases removed from V and 2 bases from J, the gap between germline ends came to 18 bases.